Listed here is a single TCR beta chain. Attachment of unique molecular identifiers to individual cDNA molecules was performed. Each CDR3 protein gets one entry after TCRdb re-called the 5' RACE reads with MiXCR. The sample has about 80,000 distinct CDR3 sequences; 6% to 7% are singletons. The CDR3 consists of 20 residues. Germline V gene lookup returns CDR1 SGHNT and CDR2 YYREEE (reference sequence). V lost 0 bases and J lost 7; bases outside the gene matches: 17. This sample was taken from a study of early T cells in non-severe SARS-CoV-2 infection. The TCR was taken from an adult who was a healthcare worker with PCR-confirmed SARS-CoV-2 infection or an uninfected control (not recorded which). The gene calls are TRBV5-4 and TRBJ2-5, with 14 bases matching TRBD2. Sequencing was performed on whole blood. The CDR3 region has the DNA TGTGCCAGCAGCTTGGAGGCGCCCAGGACTAGCGGGAGGAGAGGGGTGACCCAGTACTTC. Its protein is CASSLEAPRTSGRRGVTQYF.